Shown below are 13 T cell receptor beta chains from a single sample sequenced in a study of blood T cell repertoires in COVID-19. TCRdb keeps only in-frame clones here, not all; method: immunoSEQ multiplex PCR. This sample yields under 350,000 clones, of which 86% are seen a single time; roughly 3% belongs to the top ten. What was sequenced was PBMCs or T cells enriched from blood (not recorded which). The source of these receptors is a woman younger than 30 who had recovered from COVID-19.

On this clone itself: The same CDR3 arises from other DNA sequences in this sample as well. The chain couples TRBV3-1 (or the pseudogene TRBV3-2) to TRBJ1-6; 7 nucleotides line up with TRBD1. The CDR3 consists of 14 residues. Germline V gives CDR1 LGHDT, CDR2 YNNKEL (reference sequence). V gave up 1 base and J gave up 8 bases; unmatched junction bases: 2. The DNA for the CDR3 is TGTGCCAGCAGCCAAGGGGACAGCTATTCACCCCTCCACTTT. Its translation is CASSQGDSYSPLHF.

The chain joins TRBV7-2 to TRBJ2-7; D may be TRBD1 (6 bases). Trimming cost V 1 base and J 0 bases, with 10 bases left between them. Germline CDR1 is SGHTA and CDR2 is FQGNSA. This CDR3 spans 15 amino acids. The CDR3 sequence is CASSLVAGASYEQYF. Here the CDR3 DNA reads TGTGCCAGCAGCTTAGTTGCAGGGGCCTCCTACGAGCAGTACTTC. The full variable domain, its missing parts supplied by reference TRBV7-2 and TRBJ2-7, is GAGVSQSPSNKVTEKGKDVELRCDPISGHTALYWYRQSLGQGLEFLIYFQGNSAPDKSGLPSDRFSAERTGGSVSTLTIQRTQQEDSAVYLCASSLVAGASYEQYFGPGTRLTVT.

In nucleotides, the CDR3 is TGTGCCAGCACCGCAGGGGCTAGCGGGAGCACAGAGACCCAGTACTTC. This encodes CASTAGASGSTETQYF. The chain couples TRBV25-1 to TRBJ2-5; 10 nucleotides line up with TRBD2. The CDR3 length is 16 residues. Germline lookup yields CDR1 MGHDK and CDR2 SYGVNS. V lost 7 bases and J lost 4; bases outside the gene matches: 12.

The genes are TRBV7-9 and TRBJ1-2; weak D call: TRBD1 (5 bases). CDR3 length: 13 residues. CDR1 is SEHNR and CDR2 is FQNEAQ in the germline V gene (reference sequence). V dropped 3 bases and J dropped 8 bases, with 13 bases sitting between them. The CDR3 DNA sequence: TGTGCCAGCAGCTTGGGAGGGCGGGGGGGCTACACCTTC. Translated, it gives CASSLGGRGGYTF.

The CDR3 region has the DNA TGTGCCAGCAGAGAGGGGGCGTTTTTCTATGGCTACACCTTC. This encodes CASREGAFFYGYTF. J is TRBJ1-2 and V is TRBV2, with TRBD1 identical over 7 bases. The germline CDR1 and CDR2 sequences are SNHLY and FYNNEI. This CDR3 is built from 14 residues. The ends lost 6 bases at V and 4 bases at J; junction bases unmatched: 8. Full variable domain (remainder filled in from reference TRBV2 and TRBJ1-2): EPEVTQTPSHQVTQMGQEVILRCVPISNHLYFYWYRQILGQKVEFLVSFYNNEISEKSEIFDDQFSVERPDGSNFTLKIRSTKLEDSAMYFCASREGAFFYGYTFGSGTRLTVV.

This chain joins TRBV5-1 and TRBJ1-4; unclear D gene. V lost 4 bases and J 4 bases, leaving 8 bases between the germline ends. Germline CDR1 SGHRS, CDR2 YFSETQ. The CDR3 spans 13 residues. The CDR3 DNA follows: TGCGCCAGCAGCCCGAACATTAATGAAAAACTGTTTTTT. Its protein is CASSPNINEKLFF.

This sequence joins TRBV29-1 and TRBJ1-1, with D uncertain. CDR3 length: 12 amino acids. The germline V gene encodes CDR1 SQVTM and CDR2 ANQGSEA. Trimming left V 7 bases short and J 4 bases short, with 13 bases between. DNA for the CDR3: TGCAGCGCAGAATCCGGTGGCACTGAAGCTTTCTTT. Encoded protein: CSAESGGTEAFF.

The rearrangement uses TRBV5-4 and TRBJ2-1; 10 bases map to TRBD2. Germline CDR1 and CDR2: SGHNT and YYREEE (reference sequence). The CDR3 runs to 15 residues. The ends lost 2 bases at V and 5 bases at J; junction bases unmatched: 4. The CDR3 reads CASSLTSGTDNEQFF. The CDR3 DNA follows: TGTGCCAGCAGCTTAACTAGCGGGACGGACAATGAGCAGTTCTTC.

The chain recombines TRBV10-3 with TRBJ1-2; 7 positions agree with TRBD1. J was trimmed by 5 bases and V by 6 bases; bases with no gene match: 3. The CDR3 spans 12 residues. The germline gives CDR1 ENHRY, CDR2 SYGVKD. The CDR3 loop reads CAISPGGYGYTF. The CDR3 coding sequence is TGTGCCATCAGCCCAGGGGGTTATGGCTACACCTTC.

V gene TRBV19 combines with J gene TRBJ1-5, with D unresolved. From germline, CDR1 is LNHDA and CDR2 SQIVND (reference sequence). The CDR3 has 14 amino acids. Trimming shortened V by 7 bases and J by 0 bases, and 10 bases separated the two germline ends. The chain's CDR3 is CASIPRGSNQPQHF. The CDR3 coding sequence is TGTGCCAGTATCCCTAGAGGTAGCAATCAGCCCCAGCATTTT.

The rearrangement uses TRBV7-6 and TRBJ2-5; 9 bases map to TRBD2. CDR1 is SGHVS and CDR2 is FNYEAQ in the germline V gene. With V trimmed by 6 bases and J by 1 base, 9 bases remained unmatched. This CDR3 has 16 residues. The CDR3 DNA reads TGTGCCAGCAGTTCAAATCAGCGGGGGGCCCAAGAGACCCAGTACTTC. Its translation: CASSSNQRGAQETQYF.

V and J are TRBV19 and TRBJ2-1, with 10 bases matching TRBD2. The CDR3 loop spans 21 amino acids. The ends lost 1 base at V and 0 bases at J; junction bases unmatched: 15. Germline loops: CDR1 LNHDA, CDR2 SQIVND (reference sequence). CDR3 in DNA: TGTGCCAGTAGTATAGCGTACCCCAGCGGGAGGGGCTCTAGCTCCTACAATGAGCAGTTCTTC. It yields the protein CASSIAYPSGRGSSSYNEQFF. Full variable domain (missing parts from reference TRBV19 and TRBJ2-1): DGGITQSPKYLFRKEGQNVTLSCEQNLNHDAMYWYRQDPGQGLRLIYYSQIVNDFQKGDIAEGYSVSREKKESFPLTVTSAQKNPTAFYLCASSIAYPSGRGSSSYNEQFFGPGTRLTVL.

The rearrangement joins TRBV9 to TRBJ1-2; the D gene is possibly TRBD1 (5 bases). V lost 4 bases, J lost 0 bases, and 7 bases lay in between. Per germline, CDR1 SGDLS and CDR2 YYNGEE. The CDR3 totals 13 residues. CDR3: CASSPGPNYGYTF. CDR3 DNA sequence: TGTGCCAGCAGCCCAGGGCCTAACTATGGCTACACCTTC.